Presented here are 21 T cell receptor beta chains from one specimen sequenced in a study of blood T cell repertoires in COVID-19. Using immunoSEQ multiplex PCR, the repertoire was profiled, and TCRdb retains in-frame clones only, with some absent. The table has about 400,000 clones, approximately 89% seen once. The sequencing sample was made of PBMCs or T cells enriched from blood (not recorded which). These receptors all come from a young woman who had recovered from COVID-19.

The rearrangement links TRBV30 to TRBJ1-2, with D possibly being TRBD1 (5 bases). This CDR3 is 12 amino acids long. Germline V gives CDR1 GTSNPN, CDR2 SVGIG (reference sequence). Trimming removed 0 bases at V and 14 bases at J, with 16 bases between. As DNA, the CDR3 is TGTGCCTGGAGTGTAGGGGTGGACCGGGGGACCTTC. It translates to CAWSVGVDRGTF.

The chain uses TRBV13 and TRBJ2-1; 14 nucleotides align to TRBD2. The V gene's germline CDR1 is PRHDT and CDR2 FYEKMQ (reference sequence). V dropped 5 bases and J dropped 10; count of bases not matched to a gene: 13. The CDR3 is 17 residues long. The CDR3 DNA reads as TGTGCCAGCAGCCGTAGACTAGCGGGGGGGCAGGTCGGCGAGCAGTTCTTC. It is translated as CASSRRLAGGQVGEQFF.

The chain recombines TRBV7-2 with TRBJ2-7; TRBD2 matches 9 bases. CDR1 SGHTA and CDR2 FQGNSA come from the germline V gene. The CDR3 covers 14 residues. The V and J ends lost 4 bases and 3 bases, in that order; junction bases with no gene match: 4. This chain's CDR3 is CASSSGLAIYEQYF. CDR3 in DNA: TGTGCCAGCAGCTCAGGACTAGCGATCTACGAGCAGTACTTC.

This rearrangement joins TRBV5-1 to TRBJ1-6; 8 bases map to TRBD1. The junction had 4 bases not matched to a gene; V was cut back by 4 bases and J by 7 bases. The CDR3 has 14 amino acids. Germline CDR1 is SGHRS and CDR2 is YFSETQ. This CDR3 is CASSVGQENSPLHF. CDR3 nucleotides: TGCGCCAGCAGCGTGGGACAGGAGAATTCACCCCTCCACTTT.

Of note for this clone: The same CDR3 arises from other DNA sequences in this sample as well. CDR3 region: CASSQGRNTEAFF. The CDR3 DNA is TGTGCCAGCAGCCAAGGCAGAAACACTGAAGCTTTCTTT. The J gene is TRBJ1-1, the V gene TRBV14; D gene uncertain. The germline V and J ends were trimmed by 1 base and 2 bases, with 5 bases remaining between them. Per germline, CDR1 SGHDN and CDR2 FVKESK. The CDR3 consists of 13 residues.

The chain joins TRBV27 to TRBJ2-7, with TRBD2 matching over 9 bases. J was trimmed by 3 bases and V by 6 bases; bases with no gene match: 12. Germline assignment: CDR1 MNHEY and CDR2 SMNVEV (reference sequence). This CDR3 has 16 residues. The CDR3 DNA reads TGTGCCAGCAGCTCCCCCAGACTAGCGGATCGCTACGAGCAGTACTTC. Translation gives CASSSPRLADRYEQYF.

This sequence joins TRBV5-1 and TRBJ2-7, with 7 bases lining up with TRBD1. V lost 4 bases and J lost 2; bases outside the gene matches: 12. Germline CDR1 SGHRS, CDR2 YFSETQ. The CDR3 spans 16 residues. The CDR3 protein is CASSTDGTASTYEQYF. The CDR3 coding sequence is TGCGCCAGCAGCACTGACGGGACAGCTAGCACCTACGAGCAGTACTTC.

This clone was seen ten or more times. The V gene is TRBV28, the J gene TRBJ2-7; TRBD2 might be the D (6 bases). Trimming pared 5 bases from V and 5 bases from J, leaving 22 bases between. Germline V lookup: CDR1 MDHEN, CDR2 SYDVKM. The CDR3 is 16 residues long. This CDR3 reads CASSPIVGGGEHEQYF. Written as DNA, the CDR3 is TGTGCCAGCAGTCCCATAGTGGGAGGCGGGGAGCACGAGCAGTACTTC.

CDR3 in DNA: TGTGCCAGCAGTTTCTCACAAAATCAGCCCCAGCATTTT. Encoded protein: CASSFSQNQPQHF. This chain connects TRBV12-3 or TRBV12-4 to TRBJ1-5; D call uncertain. Between the trimmed V and J ends, which lost 3 bases and 4 bases, there was a span of 7 bases. CDR3 size: 13 residues.

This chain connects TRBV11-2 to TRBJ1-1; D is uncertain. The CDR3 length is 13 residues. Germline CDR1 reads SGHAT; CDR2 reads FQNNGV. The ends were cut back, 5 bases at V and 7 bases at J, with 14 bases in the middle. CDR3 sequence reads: CASSRRLSGEAFF. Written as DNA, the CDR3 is TGTGCCAGCAGCCGGCGGTTGAGCGGTGAAGCTTTCTTT.

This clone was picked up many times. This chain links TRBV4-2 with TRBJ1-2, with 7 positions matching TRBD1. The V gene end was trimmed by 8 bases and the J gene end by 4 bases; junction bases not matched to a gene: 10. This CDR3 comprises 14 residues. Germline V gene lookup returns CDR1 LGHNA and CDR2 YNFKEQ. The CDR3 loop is CASGRTGVPYGYTF. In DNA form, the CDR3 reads TGTGCCAGCGGACGAACAGGGGTTCCCTATGGCTACACCTTC.

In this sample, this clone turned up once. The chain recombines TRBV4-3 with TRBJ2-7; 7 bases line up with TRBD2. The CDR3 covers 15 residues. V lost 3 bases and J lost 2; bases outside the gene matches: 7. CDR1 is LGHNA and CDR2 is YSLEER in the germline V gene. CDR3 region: CASSQGSGSAYEQYF. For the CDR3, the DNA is TGCGCCAGCAGCCAGGGTAGCGGGTCAGCCTACGAGCAGTACTTC.

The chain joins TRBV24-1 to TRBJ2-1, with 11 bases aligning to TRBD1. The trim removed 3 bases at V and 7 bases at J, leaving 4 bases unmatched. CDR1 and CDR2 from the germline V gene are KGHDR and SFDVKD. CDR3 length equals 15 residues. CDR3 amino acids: CATSDGGQGANEQFF. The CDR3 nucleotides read TGTGCCACCAGTGATGGCGGACAGGGGGCGAATGAGCAGTTCTTC.

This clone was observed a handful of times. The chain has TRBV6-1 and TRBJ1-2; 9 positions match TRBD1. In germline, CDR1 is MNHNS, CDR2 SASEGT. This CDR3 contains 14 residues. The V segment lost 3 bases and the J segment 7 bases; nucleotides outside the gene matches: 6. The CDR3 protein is CASSERDRATGYTF. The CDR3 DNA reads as TGTGCCAGCAGTGAGCGGGACAGGGCTACTGGCTACACCTTC.

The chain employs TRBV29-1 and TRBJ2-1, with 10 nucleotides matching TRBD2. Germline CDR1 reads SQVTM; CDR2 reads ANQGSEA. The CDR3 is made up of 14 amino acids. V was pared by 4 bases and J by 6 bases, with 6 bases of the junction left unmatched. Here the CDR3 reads CSVVSSGSPNEQFF. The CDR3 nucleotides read TGCAGCGTTGTCTCTAGCGGGAGTCCCAATGAGCAGTTCTTC.

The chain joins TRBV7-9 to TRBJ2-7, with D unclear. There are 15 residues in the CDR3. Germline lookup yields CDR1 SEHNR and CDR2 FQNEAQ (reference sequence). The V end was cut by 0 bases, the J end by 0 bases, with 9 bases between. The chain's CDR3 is CASSLAGGNSYEQYF. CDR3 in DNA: TGTGCCAGCAGCTTAGCTGGCGGTAACTCCTACGAGCAGTACTTC.

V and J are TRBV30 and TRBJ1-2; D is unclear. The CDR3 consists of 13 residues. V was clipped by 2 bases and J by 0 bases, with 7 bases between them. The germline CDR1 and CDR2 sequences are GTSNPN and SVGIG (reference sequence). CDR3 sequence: CAWSLNSNYGYTF. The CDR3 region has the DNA TGTGCCTGGAGTCTGAACTCTAACTATGGCTACACCTTC.

In DNA form, the CDR3 reads TGTGCCAGCAGCTTAGCCCACAGGGCGAGCACAGATACGCAGTATTTT. It codes for CASSLAHRASTDTQYF. V gene TRBV7-8 combines with J gene TRBJ2-3; tentative D call: TRBD1 (6 bases). Germline CDR1 reads SGHVS; CDR2 reads FQNEAQ. This CDR3 has 16 amino acids. Deletions cut 0 bases from V and 0 bases from J, with 10 bases between.

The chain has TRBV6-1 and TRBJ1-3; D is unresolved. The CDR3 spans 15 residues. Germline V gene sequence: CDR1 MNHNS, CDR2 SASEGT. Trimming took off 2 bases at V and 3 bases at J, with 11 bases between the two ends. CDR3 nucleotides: TGTGCCAGCAGTGAACACATAATCTTTGGAAACACCATATATTTT. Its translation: CASSEHIIFGNTIYF.

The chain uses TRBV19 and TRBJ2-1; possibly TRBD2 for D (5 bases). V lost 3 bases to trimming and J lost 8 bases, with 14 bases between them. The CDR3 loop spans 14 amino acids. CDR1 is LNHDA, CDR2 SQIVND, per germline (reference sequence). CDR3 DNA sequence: TGTGCCAGTAGTATCCAGGATCCCGGGGATGAGCAGTTCTTC. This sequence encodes CASSIQDPGDEQFF.

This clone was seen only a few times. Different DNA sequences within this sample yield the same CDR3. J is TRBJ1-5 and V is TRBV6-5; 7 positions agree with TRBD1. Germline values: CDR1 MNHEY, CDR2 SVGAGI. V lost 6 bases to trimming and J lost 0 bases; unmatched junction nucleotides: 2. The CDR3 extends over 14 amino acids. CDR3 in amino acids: CASRTGYSNQPQHF. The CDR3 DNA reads TGTGCCAGCAGGACAGGGTATAGCAATCAGCCCCAGCATTTT.